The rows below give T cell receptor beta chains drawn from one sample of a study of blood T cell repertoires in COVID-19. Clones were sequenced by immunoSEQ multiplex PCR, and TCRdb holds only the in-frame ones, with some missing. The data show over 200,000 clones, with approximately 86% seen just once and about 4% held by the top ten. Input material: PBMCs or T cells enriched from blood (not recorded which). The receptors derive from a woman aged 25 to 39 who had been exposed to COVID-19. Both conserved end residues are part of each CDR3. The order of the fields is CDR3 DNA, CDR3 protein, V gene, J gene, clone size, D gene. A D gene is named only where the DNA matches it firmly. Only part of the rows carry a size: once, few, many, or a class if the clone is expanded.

CDR3 DNA: TGCGCCAGCAGCCAAGATAGCACAGGGGTTTCACCCCTCCACTTT
CDR3 protein: CASSQDSTGVSPLHF
V gene: TRBV4-1
J gene: TRBJ1-6
clone size: -
D gene: TRBD1

CDR3 DNA: TGTGCCAGCAGTTTTCGGGCGGGGACTAATGAAAAACTGTTTTTT
CDR3 protein: CASSFRAGTNEKLFF
V gene: TRBV27
J gene: TRBJ1-4
clone size: -
D gene: -

CDR3 DNA: TGTGCCAGCAGTTTATCCAGGGTGAACACTGAAGCTTTCTTT
CDR3 protein: CASSLSRVNTEAFF
V gene: TRBV27
J gene: TRBJ1-1
clone size: -
D gene: -

CDR3 DNA: TGTGCCATCAGTGAGTCAGGACAGCGCGTTCAGCCCCAGCATTTT
CDR3 protein: CAISESGQRVQPQHF
V gene: TRBV10-3
J gene: TRBJ1-5
clone size: -
D gene: -

CDR3 DNA: TGTGCCAGCAGTGAAGGAGGGTTCCGTTTTGGCTACACCTTC
CDR3 protein: CASSEGGFRFGYTF
V gene: TRBV6-1
J gene: TRBJ1-2
clone size: few
D gene: -

CDR3 DNA: TGTGCCAGTAGCCCGGGGTTCTTATCGGGTGGCTACACCTTC
CDR3 protein: CASSPGFLSGGYTF
V gene: TRBV19
J gene: TRBJ1-2
clone size: -
D gene: -

CDR3 DNA: TGTGCCAGCAGCCAGGGGGGACTAGCGCCACCCTACGAGCAGTACTTC
CDR3 protein: CASSQGGLAPPYEQYF
V gene: TRBV5-4
J gene: TRBJ2-7
clone size: -
D gene: TRBD2

CDR3 DNA: TGTGCCAGTGGACCTAGCGGAGTCACAGATACGCAGTATTTT
CDR3 protein: CASGPSGVTDTQYF
V gene: TRBV19
J gene: TRBJ2-3
clone size: -
D gene: TRBD2

CDR3 DNA: TGTGCCAGCCATGCCGGGACAGGAGACAGCTCCTATAATTCACCCCTCCACTTT
CDR3 protein: CASHAGTGDSSYNSPLHF
V gene: TRBV2
J gene: TRBJ1-6
clone size: -
D gene: TRBD1

CDR3 DNA: TGTGCCAGTAGAGCGGGTCCAGGGACCCAGTACTTC
CDR3 protein: CASRAGPGTQYF
V gene: TRBV14
J gene: TRBJ2-5
clone size: -
D gene: -

CDR3 DNA: TGTGCCAGCAGCACGAGCCCGGACAGGGGGCTGGAAGCTTTCTTT
CDR3 protein: CASSTSPDRGLEAFF
V gene: TRBV5-5
J gene: TRBJ1-1
clone size: -
D gene: TRBD1

CDR3 DNA: TGTGCCAGCAGTTACGCGGCGGGGGGTTGGCTAGAGACCCAGTACTTC
CDR3 protein: CASSYAAGGWLETQYF
V gene: TRBV6-5
J gene: TRBJ2-5
clone size: -
D gene: TRBD2

CDR3 DNA: TGTGCCAGCTCACCACCGGCGAACACTGAAGCTTTCTTT
CDR3 protein: CASSPPANTEAFF
V gene: TRBV18
J gene: TRBJ1-1
clone size: -
D gene: -

CDR3 DNA: TGTGCCAGCAGCCGTGGCCAACAGGGACAGTACTTC
CDR3 protein: CASSRGQQGQYF
V gene: TRBV5-5
J gene: TRBJ2-7
clone size: -
D gene: -

CDR3 DNA: TGTGCCAGCCGGAAAGGGGAGGAAGGGCTCTATGGCTACACCTTC
CDR3 protein: CASRKGEEGLYGYTF
V gene: TRBV4-2
J gene: TRBJ1-2
clone size: -
D gene: -

CDR3 DNA: TGTGCAAGTCGCTTAGTGGACAGGTTAGGCACTGAAGCTTTCTTT
CDR3 protein: CASRLVDRLGTEAFF
V gene: TRBV12-2
J gene: TRBJ1-1
clone size: -
D gene: -

CDR3 DNA: TGTGCCAGCAGTGGACAGGGGATTTTCGGCTACACCTTC
CDR3 protein: CASSGQGIFGYTF
V gene: TRBV2
J gene: TRBJ1-2
clone size: -
D gene: TRBD1

CDR3 DNA: TGTGCCAGCAGCCCCGACAGGGATTCCTACGAGCAGTACTTC
CDR3 protein: CASSPDRDSYEQYF
V gene: TRBV27
J gene: TRBJ2-7
clone size: -
D gene: TRBD1

CDR3 DNA: TGTGCCAGCAGTCTCTCCCCAGGGGCAGGGAATCAGCCCCAGCATTTT
CDR3 protein: CASSLSPGAGNQPQHF
V gene: TRBV27
J gene: TRBJ1-5
clone size: -
D gene: -

CDR3 DNA: TGTGCCAGCAGTTACTCCTTGACAGGGGAAACCTACGAGCAGTACTTC
CDR3 protein: CASSYSLTGETYEQYF
V gene: TRBV6-5
J gene: TRBJ2-7
clone size: once
D gene: TRBD1

CDR3 DNA: TGTGCCAGCAGCTTATACCGGACTAGCGGGAAGAACAATGAGCAGTTCTTC
CDR3 protein: CASSLYRTSGKNNEQFF
V gene: TRBV7-2
J gene: TRBJ2-1
clone size: -
D gene: TRBD2

CDR3 DNA: TGTGCCGCCAACGGCGGTACTGGGGCCAACGTCCTGACTTTC
CDR3 protein: CAANGGTGANVLTF
V gene: TRBV30
J gene: TRBJ2-6
clone size: -
D gene: -

CDR3 DNA: TGTGCCAGCAGCTTGTTGGCGGATGGCTACACCTTC
CDR3 protein: CASSLLADGYTF
V gene: TRBV7-8
J gene: TRBJ1-2
clone size: -
D gene: -

CDR3 DNA: TGTGCCAGCAGTGAACGGGAGGCTAATGAAAAACTGTTTTTT
CDR3 protein: CASSEREANEKLFF
V gene: TRBV2
J gene: TRBJ1-4
clone size: once
D gene: -

CDR3 DNA: TGTGCCAGCAGTTTATTGGGAGGGTGGGATTCACCCCTCCACTTT
CDR3 protein: CASSLLGGWDSPLHF
V gene: TRBV27
J gene: TRBJ1-6
clone size: few
D gene: -

CDR3 DNA: TGTGCCAGCTCACCTGGACAGTCTACTAATGAAAAACTGTTTTTT
CDR3 protein: CASSPGQSTNEKLFF
V gene: TRBV18
J gene: TRBJ1-4
clone size: -
D gene: -

CDR3 DNA: TGTGCCAGCAGCCCAAAGACAGGGTTGTACGAAAAACTGTTTTTT
CDR3 protein: CASSPKTGLYEKLFF
V gene: TRBV7-9
J gene: TRBJ1-4
clone size: -
D gene: TRBD1

CDR3 DNA: TGTGCCAGTAGTGCACTCCGGGACAGGGCAAGTCGAAACACTGAAGCTTTCTTT
CDR3 protein: CASSALRDRASRNTEAFF
V gene: TRBV19
J gene: TRBJ1-1
clone size: few
D gene: TRBD1

CDR3 DNA: TGTGCCAGTAGTATAGTAGCTTCTAGAATGGGCGAGCAGTACTTC
CDR3 protein: CASSIVASRMGEQYF
V gene: TRBV19
J gene: TRBJ2-7
clone size: -
D gene: -

CDR3 DNA: TGTGCCAGCAGTACGACAGGGGGCCTCGATGGCTACACCTTC
CDR3 protein: CASSTTGGLDGYTF
V gene: TRBV28
J gene: TRBJ1-2
clone size: -
D gene: TRBD1

CDR3 DNA: TGTGCCAGTAGTGCTACGGGACAGGGGGCGCATGGCTACACCTTC
CDR3 protein: CASSATGQGAHGYTF
V gene: TRBV19
J gene: TRBJ1-2
clone size: -
D gene: TRBD1

CDR3 DNA: TGTGCCAGCAGCTTGAGGGGCGGAGTAGCGGGGGGGCCGGGAGAGACCCAGTACTTC
CDR3 protein: CASSLRGGVAGGPGETQYF
V gene: TRBV7-7
J gene: TRBJ2-5
clone size: -
D gene: TRBD2

CDR3 DNA: TGTGCCAGCAGCAAAGGGAGGAGGCGGCGGTTCAAATACGAGCAGTACTTC
CDR3 protein: CASSKGRRRRFKYEQYF
V gene: TRBV21-1
J gene: TRBJ2-7
clone size: -
D gene: -

CDR3 DNA: TGTGCCACCCCGGGCACTGAAGCTTTCTTT
CDR3 protein: CATPGTEAFF
V gene: TRBV2
J gene: TRBJ1-1
clone size: -
D gene: -

CDR3 DNA: TGTGCCAGCACCCTTAGCGGGGGCCACTACAATGAGCAGTTCTTC
CDR3 protein: CASTLSGGHYNEQFF
V gene: TRBV3-1/TRBV3-2
J gene: TRBJ2-1
clone size: few
D gene: TRBD2

CDR3 DNA: TGTGCCAGCTGGGCGCCCTACGAGCAGTACTTC
CDR3 protein: CASWAPYEQYF
V gene: TRBV6-5
J gene: TRBJ2-7
clone size: -
D gene: -

CDR3 DNA: TGCGCCAGCAGAACAGGGCTTGAGGAAAAACTGTTTTTT
CDR3 protein: CASRTGLEEKLFF
V gene: TRBV10-2
J gene: TRBJ1-4
clone size: -
D gene: -

CDR3 DNA: TGTGCCAGCAGCCGCATAGCGGGGTACTCCTACAATGAGCAGTTCTTC
CDR3 protein: CASSRIAGYSYNEQFF
V gene: TRBV3-1/TRBV3-2
J gene: TRBJ2-1
clone size: -
D gene: TRBD2

CDR3 DNA: TGTGCCAGCACCAACGATGAGGACAGGGCAAAAGGAAAACTGTTTTTT
CDR3 protein: CASTNDEDRAKGKLFF
V gene: TRBV2
J gene: TRBJ1-4
clone size: -
D gene: TRBD1